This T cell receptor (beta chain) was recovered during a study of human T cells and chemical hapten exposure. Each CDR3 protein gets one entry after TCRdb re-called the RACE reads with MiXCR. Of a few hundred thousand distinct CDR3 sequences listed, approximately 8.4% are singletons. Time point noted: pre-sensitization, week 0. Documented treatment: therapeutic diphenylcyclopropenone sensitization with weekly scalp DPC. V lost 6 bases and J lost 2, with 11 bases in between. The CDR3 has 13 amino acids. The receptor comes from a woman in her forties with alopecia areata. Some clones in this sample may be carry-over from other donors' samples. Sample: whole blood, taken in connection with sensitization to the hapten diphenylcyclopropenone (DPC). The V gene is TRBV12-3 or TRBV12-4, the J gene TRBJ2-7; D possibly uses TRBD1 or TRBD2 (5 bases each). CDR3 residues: CASSRDVAYEQYF. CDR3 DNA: TGTGCCAGCAGCCGGGACGTCGCCTACGAGCAGTACTTC.